Listed here are 11 T cell receptor beta chains from one sample, sequenced in a study of shared clonotypes between healthy human individuals. TCRdb's copy holds only in-frame clones and misses some; the assay was immunoSEQ multiplex PCR. The top ten clones hold under 0.6% of a sample with some 1,100,000 clones, approximately 80% of them seen once. What was sequenced was memory CD4+ T cells from PBMCs. This sample's subset: CD45RA-negative fraction. Receptors were obtained from a man younger than 35 in good health. Some clones in this sample may be carry-over from other donors' samples.

A single count supports this clone. Here the CDR3 DNA reads TGTGCCAGCAGCCCCGGACTAGCGGGAGGGATGCGTGAGCAGTTCTTC. Translated, it gives CASSPGLAGGMREQFF. The genes are TRBV4-2 and TRBJ2-1; 15 nucleotides line up with TRBD2. Trimming took 4 bases from V and 9 from J; bases not matched to a gene: 7. There are 16 residues in the CDR3. Germline V gene sequence: CDR1 LGHNA, CDR2 YNFKEQ.

The chain carries TRBV14 and TRBJ2-5; D might be TRBD2 (6 bases). Germline values: CDR1 SGHDN, CDR2 FVKESK. This CDR3 contains 12 residues. Trimming stripped 1 base from V and 7 bases from J, with 7 bases between. CDR3 amino acids: CASSQVGGTQYF. The CDR3, as DNA: TGTGCCAGCAGCCAAGTGGGGGGGACCCAGTACTTC. The entire variable domain, with the rest obtained from reference TRBV14 and TRBJ2-5, is as follows: EAGVTQFPSHSVIEKGQTVTLRCDPISGHDNLYWYRRVMGKEIKFLLHFVKESKQDESGMPNNRFLAERTGGTYSTLKVQPAELEDSGVYFCASSQVGGTQYFGPGTRLLVL.

The chain carries TRBV6-5 and TRBJ2-2; 8 nucleotides align to TRBD2. CDR1 MNHEY and CDR2 SVGAGI come from the germline V gene. J was trimmed by 7 bases and V by 0 bases; bases with no gene match: 7. CDR3 length: 16 residues. Here the CDR3 reads CASSYSFTGGGGELFF. The DNA of the CDR3 is TGTGCCAGCAGTTACTCTTTCACGGGAGGGGGCGGGGAGCTGTTTTTT.

V usage is TRBV28 and J usage is TRBJ1-1; 9 nucleotides line up with TRBD1. The CDR3 sequence is 16 residues long. Germline V gene sequence: CDR1 MDHEN, CDR2 SYDVKM. V was pared by 5 bases and J by 3 bases, with 10 bases of the junction left unmatched. CDR3 sequence reads: CASSRDRVASHTEAFF. DNA for the CDR3: TGTGCCAGCAGTCGGGACAGGGTCGCGAGCCACACTGAAGCTTTCTTT.

The rearrangement joins TRBV2 to TRBJ2-3; 9 bases fit TRBD2. CDR3 length equals 16 residues. Germline CDR1 reads SNHLY; CDR2 reads FYNNEI. V was pared by 4 bases and J by 1 base, with 6 bases of the junction left unmatched. CDR3 sequence: CASSVLAGYGTDTQYF. The CDR3 DNA reads TGTGCCAGCAGTGTTCTAGCGGGATATGGCACAGATACGCAGTATTTT.

This clone was counted once. The chain recombines TRBV28 with TRBJ2-5; 9 nucleotides align to TRBD1. CDR1 and CDR2 (germline): MDHEN, SYDVKM. J lost 4 bases, V lost 5 bases, and 11 bases had no gene match. The CDR3 runs to 16 residues. CDR3 in amino acids: CASSTDRGLIRETQYF. The CDR3 DNA follows: TGTGCCAGCAGTACCGACAGGGGGTTAATTCGAGAGACCCAGTACTTC.

V is TRBV6-1 and J is TRBJ1-1; a possible D gene is TRBD1 (6 bases). V lost 6 bases and J 5 bases, leaving 19 bases between the germline ends. Germline loops: CDR1 MNHNS, CDR2 SASEGT. CDR3 length: 15 amino acids. The CDR3 loop reads CASSERGGTTTEAFF. The CDR3 bases are TGTGCCAGCAGCGAGAGGGGGGGCACTACGACTGAAGCTTTCTTT.

On this clone: The sample contains more than one DNA sequence encoding this CDR3. The chain joins TRBV30 to TRBJ2-7; D unresolved. Germline CDR1 reads GTSNPN; CDR2 reads SVGIG (reference sequence). This CDR3 has 11 residues. V was cut by 2 bases and J by 0 bases, with 2 bases left in between. Here the CDR3 reads CAWSLSYEQYF. The DNA of the CDR3 is TGTGCCTGGAGTCTCTCCTACGAGCAGTACTTC. Looking up the rest from reference TRBV30 and TRBJ2-7 gives the full variable domain: SQTIHQWPATLVQPVGSPLSLECTVEGTSNPNLYWYRQAAGRGLQLLFYSVGIGQISSEVPQNLSASRPQDRQFILSSKKLLLSDSGFYLCAWSLSYEQYFGPGTRLTVT.

The chain has TRBV2 and TRBJ2-1; weak D call: TRBD2 (6 bases). V was shortened by 3 bases and J by 3 bases, with 12 bases between the two germline ends. The CDR3 loop spans 15 amino acids. The germline gives CDR1 SNHLY, CDR2 FYNNEI. For the CDR3, the DNA is TGTGCCAGCAGTGACGGCGCGACTAGCTACAATGAGCAGTTCTTC. Protein sequence: CASSDGATSYNEQFF.

Only one count was recorded for this clone. The genes are TRBV5-4 and TRBJ2-7; TRBD2 matches at 11 bases. This CDR3 has 14 amino acids. The J segment lost 2 bases and the V segment lost 4 bases, leaving 2 bases of the junction unmatched. The germline V gene encodes CDR1 SGHNT and CDR2 YYREEE (reference sequence). CDR3 region: CASSQTSGTYEQYF. CDR3 bases: TGTGCCAGCAGCCAGACTAGCGGGACCTACGAGCAGTACTTC.

The rearrangement uses TRBV18 and TRBJ2-2, with 9 nucleotides matching TRBD1. The CDR3 is 16 residues long. V was clipped by 6 bases and J by 1 base; unmatched bases: 6. Per germline, CDR1 KGHSH and CDR2 LQKENI. The CDR3 is CASSLQGQGNTGELFF. CDR3 in DNA: TGTGCCAGCTCTCTCCAGGGACAGGGGAACACCGGGGAGCTGTTTTTT.